These T cell receptor beta chains were read from a single sample in a study of T-cell reconstitution after alpha-beta-depleted transplantation in children. MiXCR, applied by TCRdb to the PCR reads, yields one record per CDR3 protein. This table has roughly 790,000 distinct CDR3 sequences, less than 20% appearing once. The sample consisted of PBMCs, mostly from graft donor cells, taken 360 days after TCRalphabeta/CD19-depleted stem cell transplant. The receptor source for this set is a male patient under 18 who had a stem cell transplant for acute lymphoblastic leukemia, so the T cells may come from the graft donor. Both conserved end residues are part of each CDR3.

V	length	CDR3
TRBV11-2	12	CASSLDSIGQYF
TRBV7-9	12	CASSYGSNEQFF
TRBV11-2	14	CASSPRRSQETQYF
TRBV9	15	CASSVAISGANVLTF
TRBV19	13	CASSVDRRYEQYF
TRBV12-3/TRBV12-4	13	CASSILGSYEQYF
TRBV27	16	CASSSGLVSIYNEQFF
TRBV7-6	14	CASSVFENTGELFF
TRBV5-1	15	CASSFEDGHPLEQYF
TRBV5-4	19	CASSLVLGVTGVKYNEQFF
TRBV27	14	CASSSPLRGYGYTF
TRBV10-3	16	CAISGGSSGTDYEQYF
TRBV5-1	14	CASSPQVANTEAFF
TRBV5-1	12	CASSSGTYEQYF